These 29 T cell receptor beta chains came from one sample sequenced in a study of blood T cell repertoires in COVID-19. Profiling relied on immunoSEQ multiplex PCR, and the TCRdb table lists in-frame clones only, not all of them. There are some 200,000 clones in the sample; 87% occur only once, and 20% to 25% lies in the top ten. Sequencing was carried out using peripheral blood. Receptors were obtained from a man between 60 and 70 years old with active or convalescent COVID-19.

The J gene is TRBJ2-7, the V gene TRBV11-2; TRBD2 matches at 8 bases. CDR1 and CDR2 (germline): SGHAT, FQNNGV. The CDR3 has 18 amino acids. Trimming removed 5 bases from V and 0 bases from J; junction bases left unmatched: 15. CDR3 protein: CASSKRRLASALSYEQYF. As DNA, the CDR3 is TGTGCCAGCAGCAAAAGGAGACTAGCGTCTGCCCTCTCCTACGAGCAGTACTTC.

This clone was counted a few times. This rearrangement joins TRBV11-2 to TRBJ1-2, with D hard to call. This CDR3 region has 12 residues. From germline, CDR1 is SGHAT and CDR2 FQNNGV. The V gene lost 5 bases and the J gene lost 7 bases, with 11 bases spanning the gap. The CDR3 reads CASSGREGGYTF. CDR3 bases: TGTGCCAGCAGCGGGAGGGAAGGTGGCTACACCTTC.

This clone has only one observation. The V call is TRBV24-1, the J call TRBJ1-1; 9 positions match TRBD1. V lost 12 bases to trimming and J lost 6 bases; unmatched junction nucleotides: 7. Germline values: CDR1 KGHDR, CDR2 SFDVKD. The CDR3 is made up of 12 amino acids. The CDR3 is CAPHRGRAEAFF. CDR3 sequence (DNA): TGTGCCCCGCACAGGGGGCGGGCTGAAGCTTTCTTT.

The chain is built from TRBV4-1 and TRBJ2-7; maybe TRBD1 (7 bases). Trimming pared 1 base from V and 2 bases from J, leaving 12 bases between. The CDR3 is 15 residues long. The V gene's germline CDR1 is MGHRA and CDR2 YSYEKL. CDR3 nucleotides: TGCGCCAGCAGCCAAGCAGGGGGGCAAACCTACGAGCAGTACTTC. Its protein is CASSQAGGQTYEQYF.

In DNA, the CDR3 is TGTGCCAGCAGCAGGACGGGGTCGAATTCACCCCTCCACTTT. This sequence encodes CASSRTGSNSPLHF. V gene TRBV7-9 combines with J gene TRBJ1-6; D is unresolved. The germline V gene encodes CDR1 SEHNR and CDR2 FQNEAQ (reference sequence). The CDR3 contains 14 residues. Trimming removed 5 bases from V and 7 bases from J, with 12 bases in between.

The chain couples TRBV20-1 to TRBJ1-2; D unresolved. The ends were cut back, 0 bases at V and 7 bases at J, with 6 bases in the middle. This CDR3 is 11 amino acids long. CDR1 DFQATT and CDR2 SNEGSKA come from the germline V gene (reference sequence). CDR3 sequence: CSARDSGGYTF. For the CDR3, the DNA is TGCAGTGCTAGAGATAGTGGTGGCTACACCTTC.

CDR3 loop: CASRLLEGNYGYTF. CDR3 nucleotides: TGTGCCAGTAGGTTATTGGAGGGCAACTATGGCTACACCTTC. The rearrangement joins TRBV19 to TRBJ1-2; no definite D call. Germline V CDR1 and CDR2: LNHDA, SQIVND (reference sequence). CDR3 length: 14 amino acids. Trimming left V 6 bases short and J 2 bases short, with 13 bases between.

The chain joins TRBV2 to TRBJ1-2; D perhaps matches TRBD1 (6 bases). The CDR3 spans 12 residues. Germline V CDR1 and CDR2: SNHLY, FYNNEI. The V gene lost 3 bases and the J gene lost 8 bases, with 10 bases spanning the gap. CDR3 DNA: TGTGCCAGCAGTGATCCACAGGGCGGCTACACCTTC. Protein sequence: CASSDPQGGYTF.

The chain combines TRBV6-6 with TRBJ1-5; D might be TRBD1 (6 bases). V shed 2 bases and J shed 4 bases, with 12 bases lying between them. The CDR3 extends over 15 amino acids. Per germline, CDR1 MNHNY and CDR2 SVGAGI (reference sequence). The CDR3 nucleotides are TGTGCCAGCAGTTACATGCAGGGGCGGAATCAGCCCCAGCATTTT. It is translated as CASSYMQGRNQPQHF.

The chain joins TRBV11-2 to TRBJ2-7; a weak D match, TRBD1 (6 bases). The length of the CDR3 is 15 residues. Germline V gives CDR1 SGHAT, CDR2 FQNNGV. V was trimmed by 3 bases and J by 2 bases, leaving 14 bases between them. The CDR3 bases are TGTGCCAGCAGCTTGGGACGTGGGACACCCTACGAGCAGTACTTC. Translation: CASSLGRGTPYEQYF.

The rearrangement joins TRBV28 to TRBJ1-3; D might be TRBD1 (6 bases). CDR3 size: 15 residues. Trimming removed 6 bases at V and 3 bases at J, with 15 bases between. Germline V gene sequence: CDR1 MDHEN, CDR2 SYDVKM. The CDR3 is CASRADRIRGNTIYF. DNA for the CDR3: TGTGCCAGCAGGGCCGACAGGATTCGTGGAAACACCATATATTTT.

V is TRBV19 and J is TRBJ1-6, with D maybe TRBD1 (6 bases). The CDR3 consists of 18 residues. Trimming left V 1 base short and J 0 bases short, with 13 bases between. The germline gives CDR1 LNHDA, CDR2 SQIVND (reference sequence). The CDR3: CASSIALTGSSYNSPLHF. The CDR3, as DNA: TGTGCCAGTAGTATAGCCCTAACAGGGAGCTCCTATAATTCACCCCTCCACTTT.

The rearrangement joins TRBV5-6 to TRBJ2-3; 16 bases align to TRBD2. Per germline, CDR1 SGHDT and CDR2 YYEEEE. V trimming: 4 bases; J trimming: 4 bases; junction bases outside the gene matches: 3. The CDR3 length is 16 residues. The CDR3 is CASSQGLAGGPDTQYF. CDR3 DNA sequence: TGTGCCAGCAGCCAGGGACTAGCGGGGGGGCCAGATACGCAGTATTTT.

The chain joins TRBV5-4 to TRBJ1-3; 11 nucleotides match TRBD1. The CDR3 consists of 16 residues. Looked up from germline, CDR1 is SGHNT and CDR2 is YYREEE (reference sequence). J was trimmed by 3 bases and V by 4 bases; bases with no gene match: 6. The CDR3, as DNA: TGTGCCAGCAGCACCGGACAGGGGGCTTTTGGAAACACCATATATTTT. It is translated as CASSTGQGAFGNTIYF.

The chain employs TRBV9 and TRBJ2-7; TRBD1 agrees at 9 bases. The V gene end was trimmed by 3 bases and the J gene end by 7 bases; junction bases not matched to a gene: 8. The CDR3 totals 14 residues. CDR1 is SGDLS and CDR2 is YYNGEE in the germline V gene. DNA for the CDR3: TGTGCCAGCAGCGCGGGTGGACAGGGGAGAGAGCAGTACTTC. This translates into CASSAGGQGREQYF.

CDR3 nucleotides: TGTGCCACCAAGAACCAGGGGAACACTGAAGCTTTCTTT. It yields the protein CATKNQGNTEAFF. The rearrangement joins TRBV24-1 to TRBJ1-1; weak D call: TRBD1 (5 bases). Trimming left V 8 bases short and J 1 base short, with 10 bases between. CDR3 size: 13 residues. From germline, CDR1 is KGHDR and CDR2 SFDVKD.

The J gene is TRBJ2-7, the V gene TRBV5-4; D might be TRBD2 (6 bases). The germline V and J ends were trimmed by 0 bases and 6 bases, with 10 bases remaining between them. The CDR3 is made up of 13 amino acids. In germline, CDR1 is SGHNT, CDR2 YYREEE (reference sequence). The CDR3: CASSLGGESEQYF. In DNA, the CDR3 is TGTGCCAGCAGCTTGGGCGGGGAATCCGAGCAGTACTTC. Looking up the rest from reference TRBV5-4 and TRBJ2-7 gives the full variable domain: ETGVTQSPTHLIKTRGQQVTLRCSSQSGHNTVSWYQQALGQGPQFIFQYYREEENGRGNFPPRFSGLQFPNYSSELNVNALELDDSALYLCASSLGGESEQYFGPGTRLTVT.

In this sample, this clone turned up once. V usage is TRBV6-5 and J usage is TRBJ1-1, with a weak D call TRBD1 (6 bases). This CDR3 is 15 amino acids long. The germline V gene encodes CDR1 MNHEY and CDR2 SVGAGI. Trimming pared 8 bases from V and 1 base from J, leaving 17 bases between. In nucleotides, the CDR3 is TGTGCCAGCCGAAAGGGGGGGGGCTGGAACACTGAAGCTTTCTTT. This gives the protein CASRKGGGWNTEAFF.

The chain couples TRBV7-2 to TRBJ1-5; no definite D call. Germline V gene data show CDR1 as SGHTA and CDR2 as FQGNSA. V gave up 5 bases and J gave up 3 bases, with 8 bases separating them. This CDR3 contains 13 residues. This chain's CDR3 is CASSLQYNQPQHF. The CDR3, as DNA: TGTGCCAGCAGCCTCCAGTACAATCAGCCCCAGCATTTT.

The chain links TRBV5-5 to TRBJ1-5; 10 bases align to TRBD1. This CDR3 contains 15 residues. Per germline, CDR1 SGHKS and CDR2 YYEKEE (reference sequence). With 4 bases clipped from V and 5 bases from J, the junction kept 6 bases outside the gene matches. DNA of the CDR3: TGTGCCAGCAGCGGGGGGACAGGGGAGGATCAGCCCCAGCATTTT. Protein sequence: CASSGGTGEDQPQHF.

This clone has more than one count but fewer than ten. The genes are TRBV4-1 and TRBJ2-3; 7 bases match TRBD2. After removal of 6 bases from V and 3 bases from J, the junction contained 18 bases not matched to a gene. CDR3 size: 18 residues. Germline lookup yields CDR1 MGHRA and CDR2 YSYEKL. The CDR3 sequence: CASSQIMRAGVKTDTQYF. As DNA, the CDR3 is TGCGCCAGCAGTCAAATTATGAGGGCGGGGGTGAAAACAGATACGCAGTATTTT.

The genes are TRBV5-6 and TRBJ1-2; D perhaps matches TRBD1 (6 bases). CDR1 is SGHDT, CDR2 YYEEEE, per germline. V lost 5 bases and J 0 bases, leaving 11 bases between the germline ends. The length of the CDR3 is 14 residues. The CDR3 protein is CASRPGQSNYGYTF. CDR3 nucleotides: TGTGCCAGCAGACCCGGACAGTCTAACTATGGCTACACCTTC.

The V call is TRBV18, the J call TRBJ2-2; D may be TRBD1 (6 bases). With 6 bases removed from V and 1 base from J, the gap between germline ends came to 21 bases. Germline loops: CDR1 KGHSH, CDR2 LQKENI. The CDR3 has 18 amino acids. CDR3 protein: CASSQTGNRVENTGELFF. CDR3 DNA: TGTGCCAGCTCTCAAACGGGAAACAGGGTGGAGAACACCGGGGAGCTGTTTTTT.

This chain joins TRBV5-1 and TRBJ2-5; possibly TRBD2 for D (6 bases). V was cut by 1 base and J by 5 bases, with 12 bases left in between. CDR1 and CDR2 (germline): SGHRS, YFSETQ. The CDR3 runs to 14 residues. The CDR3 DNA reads TGCGCCAGCAGCTTGTTCCGGGGGTTCGAGACCCAGTACTTC. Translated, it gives CASSLFRGFETQYF. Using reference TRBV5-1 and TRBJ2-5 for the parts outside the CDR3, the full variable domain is KAGVTQTPRYLIKTRGQQVTLSCSPISGHRSVSWYQQTPGQGLQFLFEYFSETQRNKGNFPGRFSGRQFSNSRSEMNVSTLELGDSALYLCASSLFRGFETQYFGPGTRLLVL.

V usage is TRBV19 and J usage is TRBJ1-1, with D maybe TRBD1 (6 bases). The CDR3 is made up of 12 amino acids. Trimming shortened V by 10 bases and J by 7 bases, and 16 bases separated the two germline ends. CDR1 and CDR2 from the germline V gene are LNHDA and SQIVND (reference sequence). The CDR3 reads CATRTHRDEAFF. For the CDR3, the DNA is TGTGCCACTAGGACCCACAGGGATGAAGCTTTCTTT.

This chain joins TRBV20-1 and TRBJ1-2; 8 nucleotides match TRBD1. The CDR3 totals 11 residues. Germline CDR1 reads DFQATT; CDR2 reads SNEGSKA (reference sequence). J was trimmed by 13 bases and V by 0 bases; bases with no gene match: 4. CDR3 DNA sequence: TGCAGTGCTAGAGATCTGGACAGGGTCACCTTC. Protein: CSARDLDRVTF.

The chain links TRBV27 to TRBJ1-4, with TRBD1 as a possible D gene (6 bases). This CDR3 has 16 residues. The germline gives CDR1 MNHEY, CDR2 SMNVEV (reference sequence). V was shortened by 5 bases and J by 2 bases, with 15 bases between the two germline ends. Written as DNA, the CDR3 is TGTGCCAGCAGTCTCTGGGGGCGGGCGACTAATGAAAAACTGTTTTTT. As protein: CASSLWGRATNEKLFF.

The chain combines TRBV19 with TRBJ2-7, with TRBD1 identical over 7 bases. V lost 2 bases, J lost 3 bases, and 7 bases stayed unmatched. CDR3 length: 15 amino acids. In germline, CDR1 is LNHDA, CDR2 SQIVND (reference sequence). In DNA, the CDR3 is TGTGCCAGTAGTATAAAGACAGGGCAAGGCTACGAGCAGTACTTC. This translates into CASSIKTGQGYEQYF.

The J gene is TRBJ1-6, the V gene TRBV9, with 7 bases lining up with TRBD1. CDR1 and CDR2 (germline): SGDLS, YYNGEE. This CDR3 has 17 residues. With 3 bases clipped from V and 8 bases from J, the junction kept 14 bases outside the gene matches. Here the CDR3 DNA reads TGTGCCAGCAGCGGGGGACAGCTCAAATCTTGGGATTCACCCCTCCACTTT. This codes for CASSGGQLKSWDSPLHF.